This T cell receptor beta chain came from a study of blood T cell repertoires in COVID-19. This CDR3 comprises 13 residues. CDR1 is SEHNR, CDR2 FQNEAQ, per germline (reference sequence). V lost 5 bases and J lost 6; bases outside the gene matches: 4. Using immunoSEQ multiplex PCR, the repertoire was profiled, and TCRdb retains in-frame clones only, with some absent. The sample holds under 250,000 clones, 80% to 95% seen once. The sequence derives from a man aged 60 to 75 with COVID-19, enrolled during active disease. The sequenced material came from peripheral blood. V usage is TRBV7-9 and J usage is TRBJ1-1; 9 bases map to TRBD1. This chain's CDR3 is CASSTGGVPEAFF. The DNA of the CDR3 is TGTGCCAGCAGCACAGGGGGCGTACCTGAAGCTTTCTTT.